The present T cell receptor (beta chain) was sequenced within a study of T-cell memory formation after mild COVID-19. Overall study: TCR clusters largely stayed donor specific. Regarding the study as a whole: Mostly located in CM and EM were contracting CD4+ clones, with contracting CD8+ clones located in EMRA. Later expanders leaned CD4+, whereas day 15 to 85 contracting clones were balanced CD4/CD8.

Germline V lookup: CDR1 SGHAT, CDR2 FQNNGV. The CDR3 totals 13 residues. Trimming took 2 bases from V and 5 from J, leaving 10 bases between them. Comments on this clonotype: No antigen is known for it.

TCR alpha and TCR beta cDNA libraries carrying sample barcodes and UMIs were produced by 5'RACE using constant-segment primers. TCRdb itself ran the 5' RACE reads through MiXCR, one entry per CDR3 protein. The sample contains roughly 4,700 distinct CDR3 sequences, roughly 44% of which appear only once. The sequenced material came from PBMCs or a T cell subset sorted from them (not recorded which). The gene calls are TRBV11-2 and TRBJ2-7, with a possible D match to TRBD1 (6 bases). The source of this sequence is an adult who had mild COVID-19 (a few samples of this study predate the infection). Cell type and time point are not known. This chain's CDR3 is CASSLSQGHEQYV. The CDR3 DNA reads TGTGCCAGCAGCTTATCCCAGGGGCACGAGCAGTACGTC.